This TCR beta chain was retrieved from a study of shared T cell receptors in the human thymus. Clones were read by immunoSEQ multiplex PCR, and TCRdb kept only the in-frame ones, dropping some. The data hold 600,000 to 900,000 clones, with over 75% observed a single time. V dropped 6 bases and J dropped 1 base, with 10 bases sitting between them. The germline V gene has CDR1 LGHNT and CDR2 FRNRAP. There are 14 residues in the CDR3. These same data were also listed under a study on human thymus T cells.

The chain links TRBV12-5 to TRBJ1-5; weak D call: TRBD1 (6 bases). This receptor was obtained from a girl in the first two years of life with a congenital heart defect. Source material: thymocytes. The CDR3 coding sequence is TGTGCTAGTGGGGGACAAATAAGCAATCAGCCCCAGCATTTT. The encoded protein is CASGGQISNQPQHF.